The 9 T cell receptor beta chains below were found in one sample sequenced in a study of identical twins. TCRdb analysed the 5' RACE reads with MiXCR anew, one entry per CDR3 protein. Of 650,000 to 750,000 distinct CDR3 sequences listed, about 20% are singletons. This same sample was also part of a study on T cells expressing NK-cell markers.

Sequenced input: PBMCs. The receptors were sampled from a young woman in good health.

This chain joins TRBV7-2 and TRBJ2-7; 8 nucleotides match TRBD2. The V and J ends lost 2 bases and 4 bases, in that order; junction bases with no gene match: 13. The CDR3 covers 17 residues. From germline, CDR1 is SGHTA and CDR2 FQGNSA. The CDR3 nucleotides read TGTGCCAGCAGCTTATACGGTGCGGGAGGCCTCGTATACGAGCAGTACTTC. It translates to CASSLYGAGGLVYEQYF.

This clonotype has a handful of counts. V is TRBV7-9 and J is TRBJ2-2; D possibly corresponds to TRBD1 (5 bases). The germline V gene encodes CDR1 SEHNR and CDR2 FQNEAQ (reference sequence). Trimming shortened V by 1 base and J by 0 bases, and 9 bases separated the two germline ends. The CDR3 spans 16 residues. The chain's CDR3 is CASSLGGWTNTGELFF. The CDR3, as DNA: TGTGCCAGCAGCTTAGGGGGCTGGACGAACACCGGGGAGCTGTTTTTT.

This clonotype was counted between two and nine times. The J gene is TRBJ1-1, the V gene TRBV20-1; the match to TRBD1 covers 8 bases. From germline, CDR1 is DFQATT and CDR2 SNEGSKA (reference sequence). V shed 6 bases, J shed 5 bases, and the junction held 5 bases outside the gene matches. The CDR3 sequence is 12 residues long. For the CDR3, the DNA is TGCAGTGCCCACCACAGGGGGACTGAAGCTTTCTTT. Protein sequence: CSAHHRGTEAFF.

There are a few counts of this clonotype. The V call is TRBV4-3, the J call TRBJ2-1, with D unclear. The germline V gene encodes CDR1 LGHNA and CDR2 YSLEER. V was trimmed by 5 bases and J by 1 base, leaving 12 bases between them. The CDR3 is 15 residues long. In nucleotides, the CDR3 is TGCGCCAGCAGCGTCGGACCGAATTCCTACAATGAGCAGTTCTTC. Translated, it gives CASSVGPNSYNEQFF.

A few counts support this clonotype. The chain is built from TRBV7-2 and TRBJ2-5; tentatively, D is TRBD1 (5 bases). Germline V gene data show CDR1 as SGHTA and CDR2 as FQGNSA. Deletions cut 0 bases from V and 2 bases from J, with 13 bases between. The CDR3 runs 16 residues. The CDR3 spells CASSLAHGQGQETQYF. The CDR3 region has the DNA TGTGCCAGCAGCTTAGCCCATGGACAAGGTCAAGAGACCCAGTACTTC. The full variable domain, in which reference TRBV7-2 and TRBJ2-5 provide the parts outside the CDR3, is GAGVSQSPSNKVTEKGKDVELRCDPISGHTALYWYRQSLGQGLEFLIYFQGNSAPDKSGLPSDRFSAERTGGSVSTLTIQRTQQEDSAVYLCASSLAHGQGQETQYFGPGTRLLVL.

This clonotype was counted only a few times. The CDR3 loop is CASTGTEAKNIQYF. In DNA form, the CDR3 reads TGCGCCAGCACCGGGACCGAAGCCAAAAACATTCAGTACTTC. V usage is TRBV5-1 and J usage is TRBJ2-4; possibly TRBD1 or TRBD2 for D (5 bases each). The CDR3 extends over 14 amino acids. The V end lost 6 bases, the J end lost 0 bases, and 10 bases lay between the germline ends. CDR1 SGHRS and CDR2 YFSETQ come from the germline V gene. Filled out from reference TRBV5-1 and TRBJ2-4, the complete variable domain reads KAGVTQTPRYLIKTRGQQVTLSCSPISGHRSVSWYQQTPGQGLQFLFEYFSETQRNKGNFPGRFSGRQFSNSRSEMNVSTLELGDSALYLCASTGTEAKNIQYFGAGTRLSVL.

The CDR3 spells CASSPGLLGVYNEQFF. CDR3 nucleotides: TGTGCCAGCAGCCCGGGGCTCCTCGGAGTCTACAATGAGCAGTTCTTC. The rearrangement links TRBV5-8 to TRBJ2-1; D tentatively reads TRBD1 or TRBD2 (5 bases each). The CDR3 loop spans 16 amino acids. V was clipped by 4 bases and J by 3 bases, with 17 bases between them. Germline CDR1 and CDR2: SGHTS and YDEGEE. Combining the CDR3 with reference TRBV5-8 and TRBJ2-1 gives the whole variable domain EAGVTQSPTHLIKTRGQQATLRCSPISGHTSVYWYQQALGLGLQFLLWYDEGEERNRGNFPPRFSGRQFPNYSSELNVNALELEDSALYLCASSPGLLGVYNEQFFGPGTRLTVL.

This chain links TRBV10-2 with TRBJ2-3, with a tentative D call TRBD2 (5 bases). Germline CDR1 WSHSY, CDR2 SAAADI. CDR3 length: 15 residues. V lost 7 bases and J lost 0, with 14 bases in between. The CDR3, as DNA: TGCGCCAGCAAGCGGACCGTGGCCAGCACAGATACGCAGTATTTT. Translated, it gives CASKRTVASTDTQYF.

V is TRBV12-3 or TRBV12-4 and J is TRBJ2-5; 9 bases map to TRBD2. J lost 5 bases, V lost 5 bases, and 24 bases had no gene match. CDR3 length: 20 amino acids. The CDR3 sequence: CASSKRGGTSRLGGWETQYF. Written as DNA, the CDR3 is TGTGCCAGCAGTAAACGCGGCGGGACTAGCCGCCTGGGGGGGTGGGAGACCCAGTACTTC.